The TCR beta chain described here comes from a study of a mutant IDH1 vaccine in newly diagnosed glioma. Study at large: An approximately 62% male, 37.5% female split and a mean age of approximately 38 years characterized treated patients. Most had both radiotherapy and temozolomide beforehand; others had only one.

The CDR3 extends over 13 amino acids. Germline V gives CDR1 MDHEN, CDR2 SYDVKM. V was shortened by 8 bases and J by 7 bases, with 15 bases between the two germline ends. Sample time point: baseline, week 1 (first vaccination visit). Treatment here: pre-vaccination baseline after standard-of-care therapy. The donors had new WHO grade 3 or 4 astrocytomas; these were IDH1-mutant and ATRX-lost. This table comes from immunoSEQ multiplex PCR, and its TCRdb copy is limited to in-frame clones, with some not included. The sample contains about 92,000 clones, around 80% of which appear only once. The chain employs TRBV28 and TRBJ2-1, with D unclear. The sequence was collected from a man between 40 and 49 years old with glioma. The sample here was PBMCs, taken from a glioma patient treated with radiotherapy, temozolomide or both. The CDR3 reads CASSYLGVNEQFF. In DNA, the CDR3 is TGTGCCAGCTCCTACCTTGGGGTGAATGAGCAGTTCTTC.